These T cell receptor beta chains were read from a single sample in a study of shared clonotypes between healthy human individuals. Assay used: immunoSEQ multiplex PCR; TCRdb lists only in-frame clones, some missing. Of 1,500,000 or so clones detected, 98% appear once; the ten largest clones hold approximately 0.4%. The material sequenced was naive CD4+ T cells sorted from blood. The receptors derive from a young man in good health. The CDR3 runs from the conserved cysteine through the conserved F or W. Each record gives: V gene, D gene, clone size, J gene, CDR3 DNA, CDR3 protein. The D gene is left open where the match is weak. A clone size is listed for some rows: how often the clone was seen (once, few, many), or a class if it is expanded.

>TRBV5-1|TRBD2|.|TRBJ2-7
TGCGCCAGCAGCGAGACTCTAGCGGGAGGCTACGAGCAGTACTTC
CASSETLAGGYEQYF
>TRBV2|.|.|TRBJ2-2
TGTGCCAGCAGTGTTCTCGGGGAGCTGTTTTTT
CASSVLGELFF
>TRBV5-1|.|once|TRBJ2-4
TGCGCCAGCAGCTTAAACGCGGTCCTAGCCAAAAACATTCAGTACTTC
CASSLNAVLAKNIQYF
>TRBV5-4|.|.|TRBJ1-2
TGTGCCAGCAGCTTGGCCGTCAACTATGGCTACACCTTC
CASSLAVNYGYTF
>TRBV15|.|once|TRBJ1-3
TGTGCCACCAGCAGAGATCTGGTTGCGGTACGGCGTGGAAACACCATATATTTT
CATSRDLVAVRRGNTIYF
>TRBV10-1|.|.|TRBJ2-7
TGCGCCAGCAGTCCCATTCGGGGGAGCTCCTACGAGCAGTACTTC
CASSPIRGSSYEQYF
>TRBV25-1|.|once|TRBJ2-7
TGTGCCAGCAGTGCTGCAGGCGTGACCGAGCAGTACTTC
CASSAAGVTEQYF
>TRBV5-1|.|.|TRBJ2-2
TGCGCCAGCAGCCCAACGAGTGCGGGGTACACCGGGGAGCTGTTTTTT
CASSPTSAGYTGELFF
>TRBV23-1|.|.|TRBJ2-7
TGCGCCAGCAATTTCGGTCAGACCCCCTACGAGCAGTACTTC
CASNFGQTPYEQYF
>TRBV2|.|.|TRBJ1-1
TGTGCCAGCAGTGAACGTGGGGCTGAAGCTTTCTTT
CASSERGAEAFF
>TRBV5-1|.|once|TRBJ1-2
TGCGCCAGCAGCTTAGGGAGGGAGGACTATGGCTACACCTTC
CASSLGREDYGYTF
>TRBV4-3|.|.|TRBJ2-3
TGCGCCAGCAGCCAGTTAGCGGTTGAAGTAGATACGCAGTATTTT
CASSQLAVEVDTQYF
>TRBV5-6|TRBD2|.|TRBJ2-2
TGTGCCAGCAGCTTGGGACCGGAGATAGCGGGAACCGGGGAGCTGTTTTTT
CASSLGPEIAGTGELFF
>TRBV18|TRBD1|.|TRBJ2-1
TGTGCCAGCTCACTCCAGGGGGCAAACTACAATGAGCAGTTCTTC
CASSLQGANYNEQFF
>TRBV5-4|TRBD2|.|TRBJ2-2
TGTGCCAGCAGCCAACCCGGGACTAGAAACACCGGGGAGCTGTTTTTT
CASSQPGTRNTGELFF
>TRBV9|TRBD2|.|TRBJ2-5
TGTGCCAGCAGCGTAGGAGCTAGCGGTTACCAAGAGACCCAGTACTTC
CASSVGASGYQETQYF
>TRBV15|.|.|TRBJ2-1
TGTGCCACCAGCACCTACTCGTCAGCCTCCTACAATGAGCAGTTCTTC
CATSTYSSASYNEQFF
>TRBV7-9|.|.|TRBJ2-5
TGTGCCAGCAGCACTCAGGGGAAAGAGACCCAGTACTTC
CASSTQGKETQYF
>TRBV19|.|.|TRBJ2-5
TGTGCCAGTAGTCCCGGACGGTACCAAGAGACCCAGTACTTC
CASSPGRYQETQYF
>TRBV5-1|.|.|TRBJ1-5
TGCGCCAGCAGCTTGCAGGGAGGAAGCAATCAGCCCCAGCATTTT
CASSLQGGSNQPQHF
>TRBV15|.|.|TRBJ1-5
TGTGCCACCAGCAGAGACGGGAAAAATCAGCCCCAGCATTTT
CATSRDGKNQPQHF
>TRBV7-2|TRBD2|.|TRBJ2-3
TGTGCCAGCAGGGCCTTCGGGAGGGCGGCGCAGTATTTT
CASRAFGRAAQYF
>TRBV6-4|.|.|TRBJ2-7
TGTGCCAGCAGTGGGACCAGGGGCAGGCGCTACGAGCAGTACTTC
CASSGTRGRRYEQYF
>TRBV18|.|.|TRBJ2-2
TGTGCCAGCTCACCCCCAGGGAAGCTGTTTTTT
CASSPPGKLFF
>TRBV5-1|.|.|TRBJ2-5
TGCGCCAGCATCGGGGGCGCGACATTACAAGAGACCCAGTACTTC
CASIGGATLQETQYF
>TRBV5-6|.|.|TRBJ2-1
TGTGCCAGCAGCCAGCGCGGGGGCGCCTACAATGAGCAGTTCTTC
CASSQRGGAYNEQFF
>TRBV2|.|.|TRBJ2-1
TGTGCCACCAAGGCGGGGTCCCACAATGAGCAGTTCTTC
CATKAGSHNEQFF
>TRBV19|.|.|TRBJ1-1
TGTGCCAGTAGTTCACACGGGCCGAACACTGAAGCTTTCTTT
CASSSHGPNTEAFF
>TRBV30|.|.|TRBJ2-5
TGTGCCTGGGCCCAGGGGTCCCTACAAGAGACCCAGTACTTC
CAWAQGSLQETQYF
>TRBV18|TRBD1|.|TRBJ2-4
TGTGCCAGCTCACCACAGGGGGCGTATAACATTCAGTACTTC
CASSPQGAYNIQYF
>TRBV11-3|TRBD1|.|TRBJ1-1
TGTGCCAGCAGCTCCCGCGGATGCCCAGGGGGCTTGACTGAAGCTTTCTTT
CASSSRGCPGGLTEAFF
>TRBV6-6|.|.|TRBJ2-1
TGTGCCAGTGCCCGGGGCCAAAAAAACAATGAGCAGTTCTTC
CASARGQKNNEQFF
>TRBV2|TRBD2|once|TRBJ2-7
TGTGCCAGCAGGGCTAGCGGGAGTGGATACGAGCAGTACTTC
CASRASGSGYEQYF
>TRBV28|TRBD1|once|TRBJ1-4
TGTGCCAGCAGTTTTCCGAAGGGGACAGCGGTTAATGAAAAACTGTTTTTT
CASSFPKGTAVNEKLFF
>TRBV29-1|TRBD2|.|TRBJ2-7
TGCAGCGTTGACGTGACTAGCGGCTCCTACGAGCAGTACTTC
CSVDVTSGSYEQYF
>TRBV19|.|.|TRBJ1-1
TGTGCCAGTAGTACCCCGACAGGTTTGGGGATGGGCACTGAAGCTTTCTTT
CASSTPTGLGMGTEAFF
>TRBV28|.|.|TRBJ1-2
TGTGCCAGCAGTCAACTGAACTATGGCTACACCTTC
CASSQLNYGYTF
>TRBV6-5|.|.|TRBJ2-5
TGTGCCAGCAGTTACGGGACTCAAAGGCGGGGTGAGACCCAGTACTTC
CASSYGTQRRGETQYF
>TRBV9|.|.|TRBJ1-1
TGTGCCAGCAGCGTAGTCCAGGGCCGGGACACTGAAGCTTTCTTT
CASSVVQGRDTEAFF